The clone carrying this T cell receptor (beta chain) was counted a few times. Germline V gives CDR1 SGHNT, CDR2 YENEEA. Trimming took off 5 bases at V and 5 bases at J, with 6 bases between the two ends. The CDR3 runs to 12 residues. The TCR library protocol attached unique molecular identifiers to the individual cDNA molecules. TCRdb redid the calling of the 5' RACE reads with MiXCR, one entry per CDR3 protein. Of about 98,000 distinct CDR3 sequences listed, 14% are singletons. The sample is drawn from a study of early T cells in non-severe SARS-CoV-2 infection. At the level of the study: Sequencing of bulk RNA from unsorted whole blood was done, without chain pairing.

The origin of this receptor is an adult who was a healthcare worker with PCR-confirmed SARS-CoV-2 infection or an uninfected control (not recorded which). The rearrangement joins TRBV11-3 to TRBJ2-2; the D gene is possibly TRBD1 (6 bases). Sequencing was done on a sample of whole blood. CDR3 residues: CASSQGTGELFF. CDR3 DNA: TGTGCCAGCAGCCAGGGGACCGGGGAGCTGTTTTTT. The full variable domain, rest sourced from reference TRBV11-3 and TRBJ2-2, is EAGVVQSPRYKIIEKKQPVAFWCNPISGHNTLYWYLQNLGQGPELLIRYENEEAVDDSQLPKDRFSAERLKGVDSTLKIQPAELGDSAVYLCASSQGTGELFFGEGSRLTVL.